Listed here are 15 T cell receptor beta chains from one sample, sequenced in a study of PD-L1 blockade in urothelial cancer. Libraries were prepared by immunoSEQ multiplex PCR; TCRdb keeps only in-frame clonotypes and omits some of them. The sample holds 55,000 or so clones, 84% seen once. The source was PBMCs, collected around atezolizumab (anti-PD-L1) treatment. The origin of the receptors is a man aged 40-55 years with urothelial cancer.

This rearrangement joins TRBV5-4 to TRBJ1-2; D possibly corresponds to TRBD1 (5 bases). The V end was cut by 5 bases, the J end by 6 bases, with 23 bases between. Per germline, CDR1 SGHNT and CDR2 YYREEE (reference sequence). The CDR3 runs to 16 residues. This chain's CDR3 is CASSSRGGGFMNGYTF. The CDR3 coding sequence is TGTGCCAGCAGTTCCCGGGGGGGAGGATTTATGAATGGCTACACCTTC.

In this sample, this clone turned up a few times. The chain links TRBV28 to TRBJ1-1; 7 bases fit TRBD1. Germline CDR1 reads MDHEN; CDR2 reads SYDVKM. V was pared by 5 bases and J by 1 base, with 7 bases of the junction left unmatched. The CDR3 totals 15 residues. In DNA, the CDR3 is TGTGCCAGCAGTCAACCGGGACAGACGAACACTGAAGCTTTCTTT. It specifies CASSQPGQTNTEAFF.

The count of this clone is one. The V call is TRBV9, the J call TRBJ2-7; TRBD1 agrees at 10 bases. With 5 bases clipped from V and 2 bases from J, the junction kept 10 bases outside the gene matches. CDR1 is SGDLS and CDR2 is YYNGEE in the germline V gene. This CDR3 spans 16 amino acids. CDR3 loop: CASSPTGGAGAYEQYF. The CDR3 bases are TGTGCCAGCAGTCCGACAGGGGGCGCCGGGGCCTACGAGCAGTACTTC.

This clone was detected a few times. The V and J genes are TRBV30 and TRBJ1-1; 10 nucleotides align to TRBD1. V shed 8 bases and J 5 bases; nucleotides not matched to a gene: 5. CDR3 length: 12 residues. CDR1 GTSNPN and CDR2 SVGIG come from the germline V gene (reference sequence). The chain's CDR3 is CAGDRGRTEAFF. The DNA for the CDR3 is TGTGCCGGCGACAGGGGGCGGACTGAAGCTTTCTTT.

This clone was observed a single time. The chain employs TRBV4-1 and TRBJ1-5, with D tentatively TRBD1 (5 bases). Germline CDR1 MGHRA, CDR2 YSYEKL. Deletions cut 4 bases from V and 7 bases from J, with 14 bases between. The CDR3 is made up of 14 amino acids. CDR3 sequence (DNA): TGCGCCAGCAGCCTTGGCGGGGGAGGACAGCCCCAGCATTTT. It translates to CASSLGGGGQPQHF.

Here the CDR3 reads CASSQDRRETQYF. In DNA form, the CDR3 reads TGTGCCAGCAGCCAAGACAGGAGAGAGACCCAGTACTTC. The rearrangement joins TRBV5-6 to TRBJ2-5, with D possibly matching TRBD1 (6 bases). The CDR3 totals 13 residues. Trimming removed 4 bases from V and 4 bases from J, with 11 bases in between. Germline V gene sequence: CDR1 SGHDT, CDR2 YYEEEE.

V is TRBV12-5 and J is TRBJ2-1; TRBD2 matches at 8 bases. This CDR3 has 17 residues. Looked up from germline, CDR1 is LGHNT and CDR2 is FRNRAP. J lost 9 bases, V lost 2 bases, and 15 bases had no gene match. The CDR3 spells CASGLNLRLAGWGEQFF. CDR3 sequence (DNA): TGTGCTAGTGGTTTGAACCTTCGTTTAGCGGGATGGGGTGAGCAGTTCTTC. Complete variable domain (other parts from reference TRBV12-5 and TRBJ2-1): DARVTQTPRHKVTEMGQEVTMRCQPILGHNTVFWYRQTMMQGLELLAYFRNRAPLDDSGMPKDRFSAEMPDATLATLKIQPSEPRDSAVYFCASGLNLRLAGWGEQFFGPGTRLTVL.

This clone has just a few counts. The CDR3 DNA is TGTGCCAGCAGTTTATCTGCGGGGACAGGGCGTCGGTGGCGCAATCAGCCCCAGCATTTT. Translated: CASSLSAGTGRRWRNQPQHF. The chain recombines TRBV28 with TRBJ1-5; 9 bases map to TRBD1. This CDR3 is built from 20 residues. Per germline, CDR1 MDHEN and CDR2 SYDVKM. V was pared by 1 base and J by 2 bases, with 15 bases of the junction left unmatched.

The chain is built from TRBV18 and TRBJ2-1, with 9 positions matching TRBD2. The CDR3 consists of 17 residues. Germline CDR1 and CDR2: KGHSH and LQKENI. The V segment lost 0 bases and the J segment 6 bases; nucleotides outside the gene matches: 9. For the CDR3, the DNA is TGTGCCAGCTCACCACCGAGCTCTCTAGCGGGATTCAATGAGCAGTTCTTC. Residues: CASSPPSSLAGFNEQFF.

This sequence joins TRBV9 and TRBJ2-5; 8 nucleotides match TRBD2. V was clipped by 0 bases and J by 5 bases; unmatched bases: 6. This CDR3 has 15 residues. Germline CDR1 is SGDLS and CDR2 is YYNGEE. CDR3 coding DNA: TGTGCCAGCAGCGTAGATACTAGCGGCGAGGAGACCCAGTACTTC. It is translated as CASSVDTSGEETQYF.

This clone was observed a handful of times. The V and J genes are TRBV4-2 and TRBJ2-2; 7 bases match TRBD2. Per germline, CDR1 LGHNA and CDR2 YNFKEQ. This CDR3 comprises 15 residues. The trim removed 6 bases at V and 8 bases at J, leaving 12 bases unmatched. CDR3: CASRGLAGVAGELFF. The CDR3 DNA reads as TGTGCCAGCAGGGGGTTGGCGGGAGTGGCTGGGGAGCTGTTTTTT.

V and J are TRBV28 and TRBJ2-7, with D unresolved. The CDR3 has 12 residues. Deletions cut 5 bases from V and 6 bases from J, with 11 bases between. Germline V CDR1 and CDR2: MDHEN, SYDVKM. For the CDR3, the DNA is TGTGCCAGCAGTCGAGCTTACGGCGAGCAGTACTTC. As protein: CASSRAYGEQYF.

The rearrangement joins TRBV28 to TRBJ1-2; possibly TRBD1 for D (6 bases). The CDR3 runs 13 residues. Germline lookup yields CDR1 MDHEN and CDR2 SYDVKM. The V and J ends lost 2 bases and 2 bases respectively, with 6 bases between them. The CDR3 protein is CASSLQGNYGYTF. Here the CDR3 DNA reads TGTGCCAGCAGTTTACAGGGGAACTATGGCTACACCTTC.

The V call is TRBV9, the J call TRBJ2-2, with 8 positions matching TRBD1. V lost 7 bases, J lost 5 bases, and 7 bases stayed unmatched. The CDR3 extends over 14 amino acids. CDR1 and CDR2 (germline): SGDLS, YYNGEE. The CDR3 spells CASGQGRGTGELFF. Here the CDR3 DNA reads TGTGCCAGCGGACAGGGCCGCGGAACCGGGGAGCTGTTTTTT.

The V gene is TRBV7-9, the J gene TRBJ1-1; D unclear. Germline loops: CDR1 SEHNR, CDR2 FQNEAQ (reference sequence). Trimming took 2 bases from V and 7 from J, leaving 8 bases between them. This CDR3 is built from 12 residues. The CDR3 nucleotides are TGTGCCAGCAGCTTAAACGGAGATGAAGCTTTCTTT. It specifies CASSLNGDEAFF.